This T cell receptor beta chain was identified during a study of T cells in localized non-small cell lung cancer. The protocol was immunoSEQ multiplex PCR, while the TCRdb copy is restricted to in-frame clones and leaves out a portion. The data hold tens of thousands of clones, with about 88% observed a single time. Points on this clone: The antigen remains undetermined.

Findings and caveats of the study: Sequence data derive from only one tumor region, so heterogeneity remains possible. Paired adjacent lung recovered a median around 60 of the top 100 tumor clones. Higher adjacent-lung clonality was associated with shorter survival.

Per the germline V gene, CDR1 is MNHNS and CDR2 is SASEGT. The CDR3 loop spans 13 amino acids. V lost 2 bases and J 6 bases, leaving 9 bases between the germline ends. This TCR was recovered from a man aged 40 to 75 with stage II lung adenocarcinoma. Specimen: PBMCs, collected before any cancer treatment. V is TRBV6-1 and J is TRBJ2-3, with D unresolved. The CDR3 region is CASSENRGDTQYF. The CDR3 bases are TGTGCCAGCAGTGAAAATCGTGGGGATACGCAGTATTTT.